Sequencing of this T cell receptor (beta chain) was carried out in a study of blood T cell repertoires in COVID-19. Study background: COVID-19 samples from acute and convalescent phases originated in the United States, Italy and Spain. PBMCs, B-cell-depleted T cells, or T cells provided the cDNA or gDNA that made up the material.

V lost 2 bases and J lost 3; bases outside the gene matches: 4. Germline CDR1 is SGHNT and CDR2 is YYREEE (reference sequence). This CDR3 has 15 amino acids. The repertoire was sequenced with immunoSEQ multiplex PCR; TCRdb's copy has only in-frame clones and lacks some. The profile shows more than 250,000 clones, roughly 85% of them singletons. The receptor comes from a man aged 50 to 60 with active or convalescent COVID-19. The sample taken for sequencing was peripheral blood. This chain uses TRBV5-4 with TRBJ2-1; 8 nucleotides line up with TRBD1. CDR3 residues: CASSFQGAGYNEQFF. For the CDR3, the DNA is TGTGCCAGCAGCTTTCAGGGGGCCGGCTACAATGAGCAGTTCTTC. The full variable domain, rest sourced from reference TRBV5-4 and TRBJ2-1, is ETGVTQSPTHLIKTRGQQVTLRCSSQSGHNTVSWYQQALGQGPQFIFQYYREEENGRGNFPPRFSGLQFPNYSSELNVNALELDDSALYLCASSFQGAGYNEQFFGPGTRLTVL.